What follows are 24 T cell receptor beta chains derived from one specimen sequenced in a study of technical replicates of blood from a few donors (dated by TCRdb to 2017 to 2019). The library was generated by the immunoSEQ multiplex PCR assay. Imported from immuneACCESS, the table was reduced by TCRdb to in-frame sequences with V and J called. These copies leave out some clones; in studies compared against another copy, an unresolved V gene accounts for under half, and the cause of the remainder is not known. This sample lists about 85,000 clones; about 94% were detected once. The ten largest account for about 0.25% of the sample. Sequencing was performed on T cells isolated from PBMCs. Receptors originate from a human donor in good health.

This clone was seen only once. The chain has TRBV5-4 and TRBJ2-1; the D gene is possibly TRBD1 (6 bases). This CDR3 region has 15 residues. Germline V CDR1 and CDR2: SGHNT, YYREEE (reference sequence). The V end was cut by 3 bases, the J end by 0 bases, with 10 bases between. The CDR3 nucleotides are TGTGCCAGCAGCTCCGGACAGTCCTCCTACAATGAGCAGTTCTTC. It yields the protein CASSSGQSSYNEQFF.

V gene TRBV6-5 combines with J gene TRBJ1-1; 8 bases line up with TRBD1. CDR1 MNHEY and CDR2 SVGAGI come from the germline V gene. V lost 4 bases, J lost 0 bases, and 7 bases stayed unmatched. The CDR3 spans 16 residues. As DNA, the CDR3 is TGTGCCAGCAGTTCCCACCGACAGGGGATGAACACTGAAGCTTTCTTT. Amino acids: CASSSHRQGMNTEAFF.

This clone was detected once. The chain employs TRBV7-9 and TRBJ2-7; maybe TRBD2 (6 bases). The length of the CDR3 is 18 residues. V was trimmed by 5 bases and J by 0 bases, leaving 23 bases between them. Germline-derived CDR1 and CDR2 are SEHNR and FQNEAQ (reference sequence). CDR3 nucleotide sequence: TGTGCCAGCAGCCATCCGGGACTCCTCGATTCTATCTCCTACGAGCAGTACTTC. Translation gives CASSHPGLLDSISYEQYF. Filled out from reference TRBV7-9 and TRBJ2-7, the complete variable domain reads DTGVSQNPRHKITKRGQNVTFRCDPISEHNRLYWYRQTLGQGPEFLTYFQNEAQLEKSRLLSDRFSAERPKGSFSTLEIQRTEQGDSAMYLCASSHPGLLDSISYEQYFGPGTRLTVT.

The chain has TRBV28 and TRBJ2-1; 8 bases fit TRBD1. J lost 3 bases, V lost 9 bases, and 4 bases had no gene match. Germline-derived CDR1 and CDR2 are MDHEN and SYDVKM. CDR3 length: 13 amino acids. CDR3 residues: CASRDRSYNEQFF. CDR3 nucleotide sequence: TGTGCCAGTCGGGACAGGAGCTACAATGAGCAGTTCTTC.

The rearrangement uses TRBV5-4 and TRBJ2-7; 10 positions match TRBD2. V shed 6 bases, J shed 2 bases, and the junction held 11 bases outside the gene matches. The germline V gene encodes CDR1 SGHNT and CDR2 YYREEE (reference sequence). This CDR3 contains 16 residues. CDR3 sequence reads: CASKADSSGGPYEQYF. The CDR3 DNA follows: TGTGCCAGCAAGGCGGACTCTAGCGGGGGTCCCTACGAGCAGTACTTC. The entire variable domain, with the rest obtained from reference TRBV5-4 and TRBJ2-7, is as follows: ETGVTQSPTHLIKTRGQQVTLRCSSQSGHNTVSWYQQALGQGPQFIFQYYREEENGRGNFPPRFSGLQFPNYSSELNVNALELDDSALYLCASKADSSGGPYEQYFGPGTRLTVT.

This clone was seen once. The chain employs TRBV25-1 and TRBJ2-1, with TRBD1 identical over 8 bases. The CDR3 runs to 14 residues. V was pared by 7 bases and J by 3 bases, with 5 bases of the junction left unmatched. Germline V CDR1 and CDR2: MGHDK, SYGVNS. CDR3 in amino acids: CASTRTGFYNEQFF. The CDR3, as DNA: TGTGCCAGCACTCGGACAGGGTTCTACAATGAGCAGTTCTTC.

The V and J genes are TRBV15 and TRBJ1-1; the match to TRBD1 covers 8 bases. Germline CDR1 is LNHNV and CDR2 is YYDKDF (reference sequence). V was clipped by 5 bases and J by 10 bases; unmatched bases: 9. There are 13 residues in the CDR3. CDR3 nucleotide sequence: TGTGCCACCAGCCCGACCGACAGGGGCCTAGCTTTCTTT. Protein product: CATSPTDRGLAFF.

The CDR3 DNA reads as TGTGCCAGCAGCCGGGGGGCAACTAGCACAGATACGCAGTATTTT. It codes for CASSRGATSTDTQYF. The chain is built from TRBV7-3 and TRBJ2-3; TRBD2 might be the D (7 bases). The CDR3 runs to 15 residues. CDR1 SGHTA and CDR2 FQGTGA come from the germline V gene. V was shortened by 5 bases and J by 0 bases, with 12 bases between the two germline ends.

This sequence joins TRBV5-6 and TRBJ2-7, with 12 bases lining up with TRBD1. The CDR3 extends over 15 amino acids. Trimming took 1 base from V and 7 from J; bases not matched to a gene: 6. Germline CDR1 reads SGHDT; CDR2 reads YYEEEE. CDR3 nucleotide sequence: TGTGCCAGCAGCTTGTGGGGACAGGGGGCGATGGAGCAGTACTTC. Its protein product is CASSLWGQGAMEQYF.

The chain combines TRBV7-2 with TRBJ2-3; D possibly corresponds to TRBD2 (5 bases). The V gene's germline CDR1 is SGHTA and CDR2 FQGNSA. This CDR3 region has 13 residues. Trimming pared 0 bases from V and 10 bases from J, leaving 11 bases between. CDR3 amino acids: CASSLAADGAQYF. CDR3 DNA: TGTGCCAGCAGCTTAGCGGCCGACGGGGCGCAGTATTTT.

The gene calls are TRBV6-4 and TRBJ2-3; D may be TRBD2 (5 bases). The CDR3 totals 15 residues. V dropped 5 bases and J dropped 5 bases, with 17 bases sitting between them. Germline lookup yields CDR1 MRHNA and CDR2 SNTAGT. CDR3 DNA: TGTGCCAGCAGTCCCACTGCCTCGGGGAGAGATACGCAGTATTTT. This codes for CASSPTASGRDTQYF.

The CDR3: CASSINRRTGVSNQPQHF. In DNA form, the CDR3 reads TGTGCCAGTAGTATTAATCGTAGGACAGGGGTTAGCAATCAGCCCCAGCATTTT. The genes are TRBV19 and TRBJ1-5, with TRBD1 identical over 9 bases. Unmatched junction bases numbered 9, after V lost 3 bases and J lost 0 bases. The CDR3 has 18 residues. Germline CDR1 is LNHDA and CDR2 is SQIVND (reference sequence).

V and J are TRBV5-1 and TRBJ2-7; D might be TRBD2 (6 bases). This CDR3 contains 14 residues. The V gene lost 6 bases and the J gene lost 1 base, with 14 bases spanning the gap. CDR1 and CDR2 (germline): SGHRS, YFSETQ. CDR3 sequence: CASTALADSYEQYF. CDR3 DNA sequence: TGCGCCAGCACTGCACTAGCTGATTCCTACGAGCAGTACTTC.

DNA of the CDR3: TGTGCCAGCAGTGGGTTGGGGGGAGAGGGGTTAGAGACCCAGTACTTC. Its protein product is CASSGLGGEGLETQYF. J is TRBJ2-5 and V is TRBV28, with D possibly TRBD2 on 6 matching bases. The V end was cut by 5 bases, the J end by 4 bases, with 20 bases between. Germline V gives CDR1 MDHEN, CDR2 SYDVKM. The CDR3 loop spans 16 amino acids.

The chain recombines TRBV10-2 with TRBJ1-2; D remains ambiguous. Germline loops: CDR1 WSHSY, CDR2 SAAADI. V lost 6 bases, J lost 4 bases, and 15 bases lay in between. CDR3 length equals 14 residues. This chain's CDR3 is CASSPEPGTYGYTF. CDR3 DNA sequence: TGCGCCAGCAGCCCAGAGCCGGGAACCTATGGCTACACCTTC.

As DNA, the CDR3 is TGTGCCAGCAGCCCGACAGGGACAGGTGGGGGTACTGAAGCTTTCTTT. Amino acids: CASSPTGTGGGTEAFF. The chain employs TRBV5-8 and TRBJ1-1, with 8 positions matching TRBD1. Germline CDR1 and CDR2: SGHTS and YDEGEE. Losses at the gene ends were 4 bases for V and 5 bases for J; bases not matched to a gene: 13. The CDR3 is made up of 16 amino acids.

This chain connects TRBV5-4 to TRBJ2-3; D is perhaps TRBD1 (5 bases). Germline assignment: CDR1 SGHNT and CDR2 YYREEE (reference sequence). The CDR3 totals 14 residues. Trimming took off 3 bases at V and 0 bases at J, with 8 bases between the two ends. CDR3 amino acids: CASSSDISTDTQYF. DNA of the CDR3: TGTGCCAGCAGCTCGGACATCAGCACAGATACGCAGTATTTT. Full variable domain (missing parts from reference TRBV5-4 and TRBJ2-3): ETGVTQSPTHLIKTRGQQVTLRCSSQSGHNTVSWYQQALGQGPQFIFQYYREEENGRGNFPPRFSGLQFPNYSSELNVNALELDDSALYLCASSSDISTDTQYFGPGTRLTVL.

This clone was counted only a few times. The chain has TRBV15 and TRBJ2-2; D might be TRBD2 (5 bases). The CDR3 is made up of 15 amino acids. Per germline, CDR1 LNHNV and CDR2 YYDKDF (reference sequence). V gave up 2 bases and J gave up 5 bases, with 12 bases separating them. CDR3 sequence (DNA): TGTGCCACCAGCAGACTCGAAGGGAGTACCGGGGAGCTGTTTTTT. As protein: CATSRLEGSTGELFF. Variable domain in full (rest from reference TRBV15 and TRBJ2-2): DAMVIQNPRYQVTQFGKPVTLSCSQTLNHNVMYWYQQKSSQAPKLLFHYYDKDFNNEADTPDNFQSRRPNTSFCFLDIRSPGLGDTAMYLCATSRLEGSTGELFFGEGSRLTVL.

V usage is TRBV30 and J usage is TRBJ1-5; 7 bases fit TRBD1. The germline V gene encodes CDR1 GTSNPN and CDR2 SVGIG (reference sequence). J gave up 8 bases and V 2 bases, and 9 bases lay outside the gene matches. The CDR3 covers 14 residues. The CDR3 spells CAWSTTGYREPQHF. CDR3 nucleotides: TGTGCCTGGAGTACGACAGGGTATAGGGAGCCCCAGCATTTT.

The chain uses TRBV21-1 and TRBJ2-5; the D call TRBD1 from the table was never checked on the DNA. TRBV21-1 is a pseudogene. The CDR3 has 18 amino acids. CDR3 sequence: CASTAYIDHRGHQETQYF. The CDR3 DNA follows: TGTGCCAGCACTGCCTATATTGACCACAGGGGGCACCAAGAGACCCAGTACTTC.

The V and J genes are TRBV9 and TRBJ2-3; D not certain. CDR1 is SGDLS and CDR2 is YYNGEE in the germline V gene. CDR3 length: 16 amino acids. V was shortened by 4 bases and J by 2 bases, with 17 bases between the two germline ends. The CDR3 spells CASSRRITEYTDTQYF. Written as DNA, the CDR3 is TGTGCCAGCAGCCGACGGATTACAGAATACACAGATACGCAGTATTTT.

This clone was counted a few times. The chain couples TRBV4-1 to TRBJ1-2; 8 bases align to TRBD1. Per germline, CDR1 MGHRA and CDR2 YSYEKL. There are 15 residues in the CDR3. V dropped 2 bases and J dropped 3; count of bases not matched to a gene: 5. The CDR3 reads CASSQSLTGDYGYTF. DNA for the CDR3: TGCGCCAGCAGCCAATCATTGACAGGGGACTATGGCTACACCTTC.

This chain uses TRBV7-9 with TRBJ1-5; no clear D gene. This CDR3 has 14 residues. CDR1 SEHNR and CDR2 FQNEAQ come from the germline V gene (reference sequence). Trimming shortened V by 0 bases and J by 4 bases, and 7 bases separated the two germline ends. DNA for the CDR3: TGTGCCAGCAGCTTAGCTTGGCCGAATCAGCCCCAGCATTTT. It specifies CASSLAWPNQPQHF.

The chain is built from TRBV29-1 and TRBJ1-2, with D uncertain. The germline CDR1 and CDR2 sequences are SQVTM and ANQGSEA. The CDR3 is made up of 11 amino acids. Trimming cost V 1 base and J 6 bases, with 6 bases left between them. The DNA of the CDR3 is TGCAGCGTTGAAGGCGCCGATGGCTACACCTTC. Amino acids: CSVEGADGYTF.